The 16 T cell receptor beta chains given below trace back to one sample, sequenced in a study of siplizumab effects on memory and regulatory T cells. TCRdb's copy holds only in-frame clones and misses some; the assay was immunoSEQ multiplex PCR. This sample has approximately 46,000 clones, with about 93% found just once. The sample was CD8+ T cells sorted from blood. The receptors derive from a human donor in good health.

The table lists this clone with a count of one. The chain carries TRBV11-1 and TRBJ2-3; 13 nucleotides line up with TRBD2. CDR1 SGHAT and CDR2 FQDESV come from the germline V gene (reference sequence). CDR3 size: 15 residues. V dropped 6 bases and J dropped 3; count of bases not matched to a gene: 3. The CDR3 spells CASRMTSGGTDTQYF. CDR3 DNA: TGTGCCAGCAGGATGACTAGCGGGGGGACAGATACGCAGTATTTT.

CDR3 amino acids: CASSSTGGSAGELFF. The CDR3 nucleotides read TGCGCCAGCAGTTCGACAGGGGGTTCGGCCGGGGAGCTGTTTTTT. The chain employs TRBV10-2 and TRBJ2-2; 9 nucleotides line up with TRBD1. Trimming at V came to 5 bases and at J to 6 bases, leaving 7 bases not matched to a gene. This CDR3 is 15 amino acids long. The V gene's germline CDR1 is WSHSY and CDR2 SAAADI.

The chain links TRBV5-4 to TRBJ2-3; D is undetermined. This CDR3 region has 15 residues. Germline V CDR1 and CDR2: SGHNT, YYREEE (reference sequence). With 0 bases removed from V and 1 base from J, the gap between germline ends came to 9 bases. CDR3 DNA: TGTGCCAGCAGCTTGGGAATGTCTGGCACAGATACGCAGTATTTT. It codes for CASSLGMSGTDTQYF.

This rearrangement joins TRBV7-8 to TRBJ2-2, with 8 positions matching TRBD2. There are 18 residues in the CDR3. V shed 3 bases, J shed 0 bases, and the junction held 9 bases outside the gene matches. Germline V gene lookup returns CDR1 SGHVS and CDR2 FQNEAQ. The CDR3 loop is CASSFPTREVPNTGELFF. CDR3 DNA sequence: TGTGCCAGCAGCTTTCCCACGCGGGAGGTTCCGAACACCGGGGAGCTGTTTTTT.

The CDR3 protein is CASRTAHTGELFF. For the CDR3, the DNA is TGTGCCAGCCGGACAGCTCACACCGGGGAGCTGTTTTTT. The chain joins TRBV9 to TRBJ2-2; tentatively, D is TRBD1 (6 bases). Germline-derived CDR1 and CDR2 are SGDLS and YYNGEE. CDR3 size: 13 residues. V was pared by 7 bases and J by 3 bases, with 10 bases between.

The chain links TRBV27 to TRBJ2-7, with D tentatively TRBD2 (5 bases). The CDR3 has 13 amino acids. Germline V gene data show CDR1 as MNHEY and CDR2 as SMNVEV (reference sequence). Between the trimmed V and J ends, which lost 2 bases and 3 bases, there was a span of 8 bases. CDR3 nucleotide sequence: TGTGCCAGCAGTTTAGGTGAGGGCTACGAGCAGTACTTC. It translates to CASSLGEGYEQYF.

The genes are TRBV9 and TRBJ2-7; D gene uncertain. V was pared by 0 bases and J by 0 bases, with 7 bases between. Germline V lookup: CDR1 SGDLS, CDR2 YYNGEE. This CDR3 has 14 amino acids. CDR3 sequence: CASSVGAVSYEQYF. The CDR3 nucleotides are TGTGCCAGCAGCGTAGGGGCAGTCTCCTACGAGCAGTACTTC.

In DNA form, the CDR3 reads TGCGCCAGCAGCTTGGAGGGACGCTCCTACAATGAGCAGTTCTTC. Translating gives CASSLEGRSYNEQFF. The chain employs TRBV5-1 and TRBJ2-1; D may match TRBD1 or TRBD2 (5 bases each). This CDR3 is built from 15 residues. Germline values: CDR1 SGHRS, CDR2 YFSETQ. The V gene lost 0 bases and the J gene lost 0 bases, with 7 bases spanning the gap.

The chain combines TRBV7-9 with TRBJ2-1, with TRBD2 matching over 13 bases. The CDR3 sequence is 17 residues long. The V segment lost 5 bases and the J segment 6 bases; nucleotides outside the gene matches: 10. Germline V gene sequence: CDR1 SEHNR, CDR2 FQNEAQ (reference sequence). In nucleotides, the CDR3 is TGTGCCAGCAGCCGCGGACTAGCGGGAGTAGGGTCCAATGAGCAGTTCTTC. As protein: CASSRGLAGVGSNEQFF. Using reference TRBV7-9 and TRBJ2-1 for the parts outside the CDR3, the full variable domain is DTGVSQNPRHKITKRGQNVTFRCDPISEHNRLYWYRQTLGQGPEFLTYFQNEAQLEKSRLLSDRFSAERPKGSFSTLEIQRTEQGDSAMYLCASSRGLAGVGSNEQFFGPGTRLTVL.

The chain joins TRBV29-1 to TRBJ2-3; possible D gene TRBD2, 5 bases. The CDR3 totals 14 residues. The V end was cut by 1 base, the J end by 0 bases, with 8 bases between. From germline, CDR1 is SQVTM and CDR2 ANQGSEA. CDR3 in amino acids: CSVEGTGSTDTQYF. CDR3 bases: TGCAGCGTTGAAGGGACGGGAAGCACAGATACGCAGTATTTT.

The V call is TRBV15, the J call TRBJ2-1, with 8 bases lining up with TRBD2. V shed 0 bases, J shed 8 bases, and the junction held 9 bases outside the gene matches. Germline V gene sequence: CDR1 LNHNV, CDR2 YYDKDF (reference sequence). This CDR3 is 16 amino acids long. The CDR3, as DNA: TGTGCCACCAGCAGAGACGGGGGGGGCGATGGCTATGAGCAGTTCTTC. It codes for CATSRDGGGDGYEQFF.

V usage is TRBV19 and J usage is TRBJ2-1; 10 bases line up with TRBD2. The length of the CDR3 is 14 residues. Losses at the gene ends were 8 bases for V and 4 bases for J; bases not matched to a gene: 5. CDR1 and CDR2 (germline): LNHDA, SQIVND (reference sequence). The chain's CDR3 is CASSLAGAYNEQFF. The CDR3 nucleotides read TGTGCCAGTTCTCTAGCGGGAGCATACAATGAGCAGTTCTTC.

The chain employs TRBV27 and TRBJ1-1; no definite D call. Germline V gene lookup returns CDR1 MNHEY and CDR2 SMNVEV (reference sequence). CDR3 length equals 15 residues. Trimming left V 5 bases short and J 0 bases short, with 13 bases between. CDR3 sequence reads: CASSPNRGLNTEAFF. Here the CDR3 DNA reads TGTGCCAGCAGTCCCAATAGAGGCTTGAACACTGAAGCTTTCTTT.

The chain carries TRBV7-6 and TRBJ1-1, with D unclear. This CDR3 is 12 amino acids long. Germline V gene sequence: CDR1 SGHVS, CDR2 FNYEAQ. Trimming removed 4 bases from V and 7 bases from J, with 10 bases in between. The CDR3 spells CASSSEGSEAFF. DNA for the CDR3: TGTGCCAGCAGCTCCGAGGGTAGTGAAGCTTTCTTT.

This clone was observed once. This sequence joins TRBV6-1 and TRBJ1-1, with TRBD1 matching 7 bases. This CDR3 spans 13 amino acids. Germline CDR1 MNHNS, CDR2 SASEGT. J gave up 4 bases and V 4 bases, and 3 bases lay outside the gene matches. The CDR3 coding sequence is TGTGCCAGCAGTGCGGGACAGTTCACTGAAGCTTTCTTT. This gives the protein CASSAGQFTEAFF.

The chain employs TRBV7-2 and TRBJ1-2; unclear D gene. Germline CDR1 is SGHTA and CDR2 is FQGNSA. Trimming removed 5 bases from V and 2 bases from J, with 12 bases in between. The CDR3 spans 14 residues. The CDR3 here is CASSPIPGNYGYTF. The DNA of the CDR3 is TGTGCCAGCAGCCCCATCCCGGGGAACTATGGCTACACCTTC.